This TCR beta chain was retrieved from a study of cytomegalovirus exposure and HLA in healthy donors. General study points: Association with HLA alleles at 0.05 false discovery rate was found for 16,951 TCR beta sequences in a later analysis. Some segments of the V type, notably TRBV6-2 and TRBV6-3, were excluded as indistinguishable.

Remarks on this clone: The target antigen is unknown.

Per germline, CDR1 SGHTA and CDR2 FQGNSA. The CDR3 is 18 residues long. Losses at the gene ends were 5 bases for V and 4 bases for J; bases not matched to a gene: 16. The PCR employed 60 Vbeta primers together with 13 Jbeta primers. Profiling relied on immunoSEQ multiplex PCR, and the TCRdb table lists in-frame clones only, not all of them. The top ten hold about 1.7% of the sample, which has under 150,000 clones, about a tenth seen once. J is TRBJ2-3 and V is TRBV7-2, with TRBD2 identical over 9 bases. The sequenced sample consisted of PBMCs. This clonotype was sampled from a male donor in good health and CMV-seronegative. The DNA for the CDR3 is TGTGCCAGCAGCCGACCCCTGGGGAGGACTAGCGTGGCAGATACGCAGTATTTT. Amino acid sequence: CASSRPLGRTSVADTQYF.